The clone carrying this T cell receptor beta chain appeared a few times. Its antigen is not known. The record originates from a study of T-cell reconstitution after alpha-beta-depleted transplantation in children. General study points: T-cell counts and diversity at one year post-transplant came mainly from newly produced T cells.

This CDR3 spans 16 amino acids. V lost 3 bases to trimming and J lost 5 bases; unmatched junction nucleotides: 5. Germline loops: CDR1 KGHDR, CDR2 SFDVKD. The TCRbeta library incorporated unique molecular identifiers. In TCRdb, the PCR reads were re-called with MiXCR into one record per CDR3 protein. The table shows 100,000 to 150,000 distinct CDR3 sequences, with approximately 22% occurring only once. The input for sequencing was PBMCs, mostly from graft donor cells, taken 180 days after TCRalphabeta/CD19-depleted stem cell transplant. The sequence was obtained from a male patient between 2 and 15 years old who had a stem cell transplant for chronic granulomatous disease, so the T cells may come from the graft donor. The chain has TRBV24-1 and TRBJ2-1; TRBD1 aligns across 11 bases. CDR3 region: CATSDTGTGGDNEQFF. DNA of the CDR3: TGTGCCACCAGTGATACCGGGACAGGGGGGGACAATGAGCAGTTCTTC.